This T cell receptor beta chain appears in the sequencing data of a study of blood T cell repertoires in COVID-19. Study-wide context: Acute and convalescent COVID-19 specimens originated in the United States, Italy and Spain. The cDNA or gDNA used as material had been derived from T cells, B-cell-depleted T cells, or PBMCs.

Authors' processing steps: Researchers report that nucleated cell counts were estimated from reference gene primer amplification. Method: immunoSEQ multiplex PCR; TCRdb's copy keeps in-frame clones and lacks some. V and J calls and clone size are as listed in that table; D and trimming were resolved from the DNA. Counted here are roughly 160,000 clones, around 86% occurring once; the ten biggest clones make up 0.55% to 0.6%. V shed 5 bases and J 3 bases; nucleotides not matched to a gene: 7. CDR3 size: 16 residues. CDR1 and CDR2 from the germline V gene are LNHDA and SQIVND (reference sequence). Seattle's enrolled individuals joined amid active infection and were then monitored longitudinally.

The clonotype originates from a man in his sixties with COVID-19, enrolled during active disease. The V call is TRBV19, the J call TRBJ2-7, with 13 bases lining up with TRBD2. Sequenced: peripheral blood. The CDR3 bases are TGTGCCAGTAGTCCGGCCGGGACTAGCGGGGTCTACGAGCAGTACTTC. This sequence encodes CASSPAGTSGVYEQYF.